This T cell receptor beta chain stems from a study of tumor and adjacent non-tumor tissue in lung cancer. Three rounds of nested PCR, following a modified ARM-PCR protocol, produced the TCRbeta library. One entry per CDR3 protein, called by TCRdb with MiXCR from the multiplex PCR reads. Of around 200,000 distinct CDR3 sequences in the sample, 71% were seen once. Study-level points and caveats: Tumor TCR diversity, when higher, was linked to shorter survival. Tumor tissue had significantly higher TCR diversity than normal lung. Tumor repertoires had a smaller top 100 clone share than normal lung.

This clonotype has just a few counts. The antigen remains unidentified. Germline CDR1 reads SNHLY; CDR2 reads FYNNEI. The CDR3 runs 14 residues. Trimming shortened V by 7 bases and J by 3 bases, and 14 bases separated the two germline ends. RNA was extracted from bulk tissue without any cell sorting. Donors were chemotherapy-naive, newly diagnosed lung cancer surgical patients in China, August–late 2014. The sequencing sample was made of lung tumor tissue. The sequence came from a man in his fifties or sixties with non-small cell lung cancer. This chain links TRBV2 with TRBJ2-3, with a possible D match to TRBD2 (5 bases). CDR3 nucleotides: TGTGCCAGCAAACCGGGGATGGTAACAGATACGCAGTATTTT. Translating it yields CASKPGMVTDTQYF.